Listed below are T cell receptor beta chains from one sample, sequenced in a study of blood T cells in healthy people across ages. Via MiXCR, TCRdb re-called the 5' RACE reads, giving one row per CDR3 protein. The table lists hundreds of thousands of distinct CDR3 sequences, roughly two fifths of them singletons, with 30% in the top ten. Specimen: blood. These receptors all come from a man at least 80 years old in good health. Each CDR3 is given with its conserved first and last residue. The D gene is left open where the match is weak. Size tells how often a clone was seen (once, few, many) or the class of an expanded clone, and some rows leave it out.

abundance,v_gene,j_gene,d_gene,CDR3nt,CDR3aa
few,TRBV12-3/TRBV12-4,TRBJ2-7,.,TGTGCCAGCAGTGGGGGCTTTCGGCAGGTAGGACCCTACGAGCAGTACTTC,CASSGGFRQVGPYEQYF
many,TRBV29-1,TRBJ2-2,TRBD2,TGCAGCGTGAACTTAGCGGGGGGGTGGAACACCGGGGAGCTGTTTTTT,CSVNLAGGWNTGELFF
.,TRBV4-3,TRBJ2-7,.,TGCGCCAGCAGCCAGGACTGGGCCTCAATCTACGAGCAGTACTTC,CASSQDWASIYEQYF
.,TRBV24-1,TRBJ2-5,.,TGTGCCACCGGAACGCTAGGCTCCGGACAGACACAAGAGACCCAGTACTTC,CATGTLGSGQTQETQYF
many,TRBV6-2/TRBV6-3,TRBJ2-6,.,TGTGCCATACACTCTGGGGCCAACGTCCTGACTTTC,CAIHSGANVLTF
.,TRBV6-5,TRBJ2-1,TRBD2,TGTGCCAGCACCCCAGATGTTAGCGGGCTCGATGAGCAGTTCTTC,CASTPDVSGLDEQFF
.,TRBV28,TRBJ2-1,TRBD2,TGTGCCAGCATCCAATCCCCGGGACTAGGGAATGAGCAGTTCTTC,CASIQSPGLGNEQFF
.,TRBV2,TRBJ2-3,.,TGTGCCAGCAGTGAAGCGCTGGCCACAGATACGCAGTATTTT,CASSEALATDTQYF
.,TRBV6-5,TRBJ2-3,.,TGTGCCAGCTGCTTGAGCAGGTACACAGATACGCAGTATTTT,CASCLSRYTDTQYF
.,TRBV4-1,TRBJ1-2,.,TGCGCCAGCAGTCCAAGGGACCTCTATGGCTACACCTTC,CASSPRDLYGYTF
.,TRBV9,TRBJ2-1,.,TGTGCCAACAGCGTAACCGATGAGCAGTTCTTC,CANSVTDEQFF
.,TRBV12-3/TRBV12-4,TRBJ1-5,.,TGTGCCAGCAGTTCCCGGCCAGGCGGACGGCCCCGGCATTTT,CASSSRPGGRPRHF
.,TRBV25-1,TRBJ2-1,TRBD2,TGTGTCAGCAGGAATAGCGGGGGAGCACATGAGCAGTTCTTC,CVSRNSGGAHEQFF
.,TRBV20-1,TRBJ1-5,TRBD1,TGCAGTGCCCCGGACAGGGGCGGCAATCAGCCCCAGCATTTT,CSAPDRGGNQPQHF
many,TRBV5-1,TRBJ2-3,.,TGTGCCAGCAGTCGGGACAACACAGATACGCAGTATTTT,CASSRDNTDTQYF
.,TRBV3-1,TRBJ2-3,TRBD2,TGTGCCAGCAGCCAGGGAGTAGCGGGGGGCACAGATACGCAGTATTTT,CASSQGVAGGTDTQYF
.,TRBV28,TRBJ2-4,.,TGTGCCAGCGCCTATATGGGGGGCGAGTACTTC,CASAYMGGEYF
.,TRBV30,TRBJ2-5,TRBD2,TGTGCCTGGAGGACTAGCGGGAGTAGGGAGACCCAGTACTTC,CAWRTSGSRETQYF
few,TRBV4-3,TRBJ2-1,TRBD1,TGCGCCAGCAGCCAAGACGGAGGACAGGCATTTGAGCAGTTCTTC,CASSQDGGQAFEQFF
.,TRBV2,TRBJ1-1,.,TGTGCCAGCAGTGATGATCTCACTGAAGCTTTCTTT,CASSDDLTEAFF
.,TRBV6-2/TRBV6-3,TRBJ2-7,TRBD1,TGTGCCAGCAGAAGGACAGGTGGCGAGCAGTACTTC,CASRRTGGEQYF
few,TRBV6-4,TRBJ2-1,TRBD1,TGTGCCAGCAGTATCGACAGGGGCGATGAGCAGTTCTTC,CASSIDRGDEQFF
.,TRBV6-1,TRBJ2-5,TRBD2,TGTGCCAGCAGACAACTAGCGGGAGAAGAGACCCAGTACTTC,CASRQLAGEETQYF
.,TRBV6-2/TRBV6-3,TRBJ2-3,TRBD2,TGTGCCAGCAGTCTAGCGGGAGTCGCAGATACGCAGTATTTT,CASSLAGVADTQYF
.,TRBV10-3,TRBJ2-5,TRBD1,TGTGCCATCAGGGGACAGGGGACCCAAGAGACCCAGTACTTC,CAIRGQGTQETQYF
.,TRBV20-1,TRBJ2-5,.,TGCAGTGCTAGAACCCCAATCTGGCAGCAAGAGACCCAGTACTTC,CSARTPIWQQETQYF
.,TRBV4-3,TRBJ2-1,.,TGCGCCAGTAGCCAAGACCCGTCCCGACTTAGCTCCTACAATGAGCAGTTCTTC,CASSQDPSRLSSYNEQFF
.,TRBV5-1,TRBJ2-1,TRBD2,TGCGCCAGCAGTCCTAGCGGGCCCTACAATGAGCAGTTCTTC,CASSPSGPYNEQFF
.,TRBV7-2,TRBJ2-1,.,TGTGCCAGCAGCTTTTCGGGGGGCAACTACAATGAGCAGTTCTTC,CASSFSGGNYNEQFF
many,TRBV10-2,TRBJ1-5,.,TGCGCCAGCTGTACGGGGCGGCAGCCCCAGCATTTT,CASCTGRQPQHF
few,TRBV7-9,TRBJ2-3,.,TGTGCCAGCAGCTTAAAAGACCAACAGCTCTTCACGGATACGCAGTATTTT,CASSLKDQQLFTDTQYF
few,TRBV20-1,TRBJ2-3,.,TGCAGTGCGGAACGTAGGGTGTCCACGCCTCCTACGCAGTATTTT,CSAERRVSTPPTQYF
.,TRBV28,TRBJ2-1,.,TGTGCCAGCAGCCTCAGCGCGGGACTCTCCTACAATGAGCAGTTCTTC,CASSLSAGLSYNEQFF
few,TRBV6-2/TRBV6-3,TRBJ2-7,.,TGTGCCAGCGGCCTTACCCCGGGACAAACCCTTTACGAGCAGTACTTC,CASGLTPGQTLYEQYF
many,TRBV6-5,TRBJ1-2,.,TGTGCCAGCAGTTACTCGAATCTGGGAAACTATGGCTACACCTTC,CASSYSNLGNYGYTF
.,TRBV6-1,TRBJ1-2,.,TGTGCCAGCGGTGAAGCAATAGGGGATTATGGCTACACCTTC,CASGEAIGDYGYTF
few,TRBV4-3,TRBJ2-1,.,TGCGCCAGCAGCCAAGGCTTAGCGCTTGGATACAATGAGCAGTTCTTC,CASSQGLALGYNEQFF
.,TRBV20-1,TRBJ2-1,TRBD2,TGCAGTGCTAGAGATCGGATGACTAGCGGGAGGTACAATGAGCAGTTCTTC,CSARDRMTSGRYNEQFF
.,TRBV11-1,TRBJ2-2,.,TGTGCCAGCAGCTTAAAATTTCGGGACCGTGGCACCGGGGAGCTGTTTTTT,CASSLKFRDRGTGELFF
.,TRBV6-5,TRBJ2-7,.,TGTGCCAGCGTAGGGCAGGCCTACGAGCAGTACTTC,CASVGQAYEQYF
.,TRBV28,TRBJ2-7,.,TGTGCCAGCAGTTTCCGAGGGATTCCCTACGAGCAGTACTTC,CASSFRGIPYEQYF
few,TRBV12-3/TRBV12-4,TRBJ2-5,.,TGTGCCAGCAGTTTCGCTGGGGTGGAGACCCAGTACTTC,CASSFAGVETQYF
.,TRBV4-3,TRBJ2-1,.,TGCGCCAGCAGCCCCGAGGGGGGGAGACGGTACGAGCGGTTCTTC,CASSPEGGRRYERFF
few,TRBV5-1,TRBJ2-4,TRBD1,TGCGCCAGCAGCCCTAATCTCGGACAGGGCTCCAAAAACATTCAGTACTTC,CASSPNLGQGSKNIQYF
.,TRBV24-1,TRBJ2-2,.,TGTGCCACCAGCTCCTTCACCGGGGAGCTGTTTTTT,CATSSFTGELFF
few,TRBV20-1,TRBJ1-6,TRBD1,TGCAGTGCTAGGGCAGGGGGCAATTCTGGCTCACCCCTCCACTTT,CSARAGGNSGSPLHF
.,TRBV20-1,TRBJ2-5,TRBD2,TGCAGTGCTAGACAAACAAGCCCACTAGCGAGCCAAGAGACCCAGTACTTC,CSARQTSPLASQETQYF
.,TRBV5-8,TRBJ2-7,.,TGTGCCAGCAAAGGACAGCCTACTTCCTACGAGCAGTACTTC,CASKGQPTSYEQYF
.,TRBV4-3,TRBJ1-2,TRBD1,TGCGCCAGCAGCCAAGATCAACAGGGAAGGGGGCGGTCTCCCTATGGCTACACCTTC,CASSQDQQGRGRSPYGYTF
.,TRBV6-5,TRBJ2-6,.,TGTGCCAGCAGGGCCGTTAACTCTGGGGCCAACGTCCTGACTTTC,CASRAVNSGANVLTF
.,TRBV21-1,TRBJ1-2,.,TGTGCCAGCAGCAAAAGGGTAAGTTGGACAGGGGTACTGATACGAGCAGGCTACACCTTC,CASSKRVSWTGVLIRAGYTF
.,TRBV20-1,TRBJ2-7,TRBD2,TGCAGTGCTAGAGACGGCGGAATAGCGGGGGCCTACGAGCAGTACTTC,CSARDGGIAGAYEQYF
few,TRBV7-3,TRBJ2-5,TRBD1,TGTGCCAGCAGCTACGGGACAGGGATTGGAGAGACCCAGTACTTC,CASSYGTGIGETQYF
.,TRBV20-1,TRBJ2-1,TRBD2,TGCAGTGCTACCCGGACTAGCGGGAACAATGAGCAGTTCTTC,CSATRTSGNNEQFF
once,TRBV25-1,TRBJ2-3,TRBD2,TGTGCCAGCAGTGAACCCGGGACTAGCGGCACAGATACGCGGTATTTT,CASSEPGTSGTDTRYF
.,TRBV10-1,TRBJ2-7,.,TGCGCCAGCAGCCGGGACTTGACCTACGAGCAGTACTTC,CASSRDLTYEQYF
once,TRBV7-6,TRBJ2-7,TRBD2,TGTGCCAGCACCCCCTCTCCTATGCGGGGGGTATCCGAGCAGTACTTC,CASTPSPMRGVSEQYF
.,TRBV5-5,TRBJ1-1,TRBD1,TGTGCCAGCAGCTTGGCTGAGGGACAGTTCACTGAGGCTTTCTTT,CASSLAEGQFTEAFF
few,TRBV20-1,TRBJ1-2,TRBD1,TGCAGTGCTAGGGCCGACAGGGCAGGCTATGGCTACACCTTC,CSARADRAGYGYTF